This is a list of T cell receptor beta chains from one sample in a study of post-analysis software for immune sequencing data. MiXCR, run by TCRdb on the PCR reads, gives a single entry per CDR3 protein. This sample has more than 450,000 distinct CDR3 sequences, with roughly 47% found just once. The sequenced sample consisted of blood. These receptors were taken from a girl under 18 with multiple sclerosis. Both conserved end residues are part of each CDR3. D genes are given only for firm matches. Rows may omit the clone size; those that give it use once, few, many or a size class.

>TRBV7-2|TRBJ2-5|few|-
CASSLERGSQTQYF
TGTGCCAGCAGCTTAGAACGAGGGAGCCAGACCCAGTACTTC
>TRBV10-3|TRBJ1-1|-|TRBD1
CAISRRSRTGGDTEAFF
TGTGCCATCAGTCGAAGGTCCCGGACAGGGGGGGACACTGAAGCTTTCTTT
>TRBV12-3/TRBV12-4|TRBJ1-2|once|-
CASSSSGLMGGGYTF
TGTGCCAGCAGTTCCTCGGGACTCATGGGGGGTGGCTACACCTTC
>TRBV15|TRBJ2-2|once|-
CATSRARLLRYGELFF
TGTGCCACCAGCAGAGCTAGACTGCTCCGATACGGGGAGCTGTTTTTT
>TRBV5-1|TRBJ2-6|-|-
CASSLEGGHSGANVLTF
TGCGCCAGCAGCTTGGAGGGGGGGCACTCTGGGGCCAACGTCCTGACTTTC
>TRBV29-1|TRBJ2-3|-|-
CSVRQSWNNEQYF
TGCAGCGTAAGACAGTCGTGGAACAATGAGCAGTATTTT
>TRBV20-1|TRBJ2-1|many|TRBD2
CSVSGQRRSGEQFF
TGCAGTGTTAGCGGGCAGCGTAGAAGCGGTGAGCAGTTCTTC
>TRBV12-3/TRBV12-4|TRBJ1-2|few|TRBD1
CASSPIGQANYGYTF
TGTGCCAGCAGTCCGATAGGACAGGCTAACTATGGCTACACCTTC
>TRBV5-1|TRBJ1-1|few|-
CASSSQGLNTEAFF
TGTGCCAGCAGCTCCCAGGGTCTGAACACTGAAGCTTTCTTT
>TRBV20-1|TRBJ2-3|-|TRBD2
CSARELAGNTDTQYF
TGCAGTGCTAGAGAACTAGCGGGTAACACAGATACGCAGTATTTT
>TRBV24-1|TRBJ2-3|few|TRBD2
CATSDATGLAGTDTQYF
TGTGCCACCAGTGACGCCACGGGGCTAGCGGGCACAGATACGCAGTATTTT
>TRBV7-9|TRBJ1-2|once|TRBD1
CASSTTGQGLRNGYTF
TGTGCCAGCAGCACCACCGGACAGGGGCTCCGAAATGGCTACACCTTC
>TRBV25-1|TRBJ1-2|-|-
CASSEWNSNYGYTF
TGTGCCAGCAGTGAATGGAACAGCAACTATGGCTACACCTTC
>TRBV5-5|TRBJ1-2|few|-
CASSYTGNYGYTF
TGTGCCAGCAGCTATACAGGCAACTATGGCTACACCTTC
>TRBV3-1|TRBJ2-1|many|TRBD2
CASSNPVLAGYNEQFF
TGTGCCAGCAGCAATCCTGTTCTAGCGGGGTACAATGAGCAGTTCTTC
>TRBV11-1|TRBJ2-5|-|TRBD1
CASSVRDRGQETQYF
TGTGCCAGCAGCGTCCGGGACAGGGGACAAGAGACCCAGTACTTC
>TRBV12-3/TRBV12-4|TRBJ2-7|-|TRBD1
CASSTRQGLNEQYF
TGTGCCAGCAGTACCCGACAGGGGCTCAACGAGCAGTACTTC
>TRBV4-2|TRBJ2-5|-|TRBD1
CASSHGWTGQETQYF
TGTGCCAGCAGCCATGGTTGGACAGGCCAAGAGACCCAGTACTTC
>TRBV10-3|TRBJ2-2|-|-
CAISESLGSNTGELFF
TGTGCCATCAGTGAGAGTCTGGGCTCCAACACCGGGGAGCTGTTTTTT
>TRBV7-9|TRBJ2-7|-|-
CASTPLGAYEQYF
TGTGCCAGCACCCCGCTGGGGGCCTACGAGCAGTACTTC
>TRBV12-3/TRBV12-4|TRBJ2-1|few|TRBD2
CASSLGTSGKLSEQFF
TGTGCCAGCAGTTTAGGGACTAGCGGGAAGCTCAGTGAGCAGTTCTTC
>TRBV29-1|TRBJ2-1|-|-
CSVEGGSDNEQFF
TGCAGCGTTGAAGGAGGAAGCGACAATGAGCAGTTCTTC
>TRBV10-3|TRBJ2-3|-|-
CAISDGQDTQYF
TGTGCCATCAGTGATGGTCAAGATACGCAGTATTTT
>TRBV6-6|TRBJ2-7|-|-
CASTTQGAYEQYF
TGTGCCAGCACCACCCAGGGCGCCTACGAGCAGTACTTC
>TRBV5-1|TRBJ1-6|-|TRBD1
CASSLEDRANSPLHF
TGCGCCAGCAGCTTGGAGGACAGGGCAAATTCACCCCTCCACTTT
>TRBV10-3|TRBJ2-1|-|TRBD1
CAISPGTGVFNEQFF
TGTGCCATCAGCCCCGGGACAGGGGTTTTCAATGAGCAGTTCTTC
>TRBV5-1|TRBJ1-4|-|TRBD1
CASSEGDRAGEKLFF
TGCGCCAGCAGCGAAGGGGACAGGGCCGGTGAAAAACTGTTTTTT
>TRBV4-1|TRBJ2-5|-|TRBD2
CASSQEGLAGGNQETQYF
TGCGCCAGCAGCCAAGAAGGGCTAGCGGGGGGTAACCAAGAGACCCAGTACTTC
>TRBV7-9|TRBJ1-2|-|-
CASSLVWADYGYTF
TGTGCCAGCAGCTTAGTTTGGGCAGACTATGGCTACACCTTC
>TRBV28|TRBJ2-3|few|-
CASLRPTDTQYF
TGTGCCAGCTTACGCCCCACGGATACGCAGTATTTT
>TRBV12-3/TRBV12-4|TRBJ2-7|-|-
CASRFGQFYEQYF
TGTGCCAGCAGATTCGGACAGTTCTACGAGCAGTACTTC
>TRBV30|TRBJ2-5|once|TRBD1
CAWSAPLWDRDNEQYF
TGTGCCTGGAGCGCGCCACTCTGGGACAGGGATAATGAGCAGTACTTC
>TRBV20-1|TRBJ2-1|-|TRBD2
CSARSREAPNWAGYNEQFF
TGCAGTGCTAGATCGCGGGAGGCTCCTAATTGGGCTGGCTACAATGAGCAGTTCTTC
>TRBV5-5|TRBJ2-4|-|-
CASSFSSVPLAKNIQYF
TGTGCCAGCAGCTTCAGCTCAGTACCTCTAGCCAAAAACATTCAGTACTTC
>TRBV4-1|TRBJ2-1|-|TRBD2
CASSQPTSGRGNEQFF
TGCGCCAGCAGCCAGCCAACTAGCGGGAGGGGGAATGAGCAGTTCTTC
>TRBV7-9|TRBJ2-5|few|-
CASSYAPGIQETQYF
TGTGCCAGCAGCTACGCTCCCGGGATCCAAGAGACCCAGTACTTC
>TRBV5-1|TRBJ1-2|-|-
CASAGGGNYGYTF
TGCGCCAGCGCCGGTGGAGGGAACTATGGCTACACCTTC
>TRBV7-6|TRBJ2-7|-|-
CASSHRERETQYF
TGTGCCAGCAGCCACCGGGAGAGGGAGACCCAGTATTTC
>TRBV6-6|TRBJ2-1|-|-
CASRGQSEQFF
TGTGCCAGCAGAGGACAGAGTGAGCAGTTCTTC
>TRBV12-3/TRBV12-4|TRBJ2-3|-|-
CASGAGTDTQYF
TGTGCCAGCGGGGCTGGCACAGATACGCAGTATTTT
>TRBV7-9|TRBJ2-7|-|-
CASSSKTGGYEQYF
TGTGCCAGCAGCTCCAAGACAGGCGGCTACGAGCAGTACTTC
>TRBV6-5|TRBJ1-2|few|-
CASSYGAGTYGYTF
TGTGCCAGCAGCTACGGTGCAGGCACCTATGGCTACACCTTC
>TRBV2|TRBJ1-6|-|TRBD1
CASRLRDSNNSPLHF
TGTGCCAGCAGACTAAGGGACAGCAATAATTCACCCCTCCACTTT
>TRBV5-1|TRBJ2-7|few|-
CASSFLGANEQYF
TGCGCCAGCAGCTTTCTGGGGGCCAACGAGCAGTACTTC
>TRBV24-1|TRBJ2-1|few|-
CATSERGGSNEQFF
TGTGCCACCAGTGAAAGAGGCGGGTCCAATGAGCAGTTCTTC
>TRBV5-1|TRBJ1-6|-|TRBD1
CASSLATGGPYNSPLHF
TGCGCCAGCAGCTTGGCGACAGGGGGCCCCTATAATTCACCCCTCCACTTT
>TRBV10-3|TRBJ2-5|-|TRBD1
CAIRGQGRETQYF
TGTGCCATCAGGGGACAGGGTCGCGAGACCCAGTACTTC
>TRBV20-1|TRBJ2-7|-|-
CSARESGSLGEQYF
TGCAGTGCTAGGGAATCAGGGTCCCTGGGAGAGCAGTACTTC
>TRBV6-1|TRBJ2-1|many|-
CASSAGEYNEQFF
TGTGCCAGCAGTGCAGGGGAATACAATGAGCAGTTCTTC
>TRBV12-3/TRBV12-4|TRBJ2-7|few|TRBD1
CASSRTTGASTKQYF
TGTGCCAGCAGCCGAACAACAGGGGCCTCTACGAAGCAGTACTTC
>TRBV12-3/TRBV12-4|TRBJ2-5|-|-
CASSLLRSLQETQYF
TGTGCCAGCAGTTTGTTGAGGAGCCTCCAAGAGACCCAGTACTTC